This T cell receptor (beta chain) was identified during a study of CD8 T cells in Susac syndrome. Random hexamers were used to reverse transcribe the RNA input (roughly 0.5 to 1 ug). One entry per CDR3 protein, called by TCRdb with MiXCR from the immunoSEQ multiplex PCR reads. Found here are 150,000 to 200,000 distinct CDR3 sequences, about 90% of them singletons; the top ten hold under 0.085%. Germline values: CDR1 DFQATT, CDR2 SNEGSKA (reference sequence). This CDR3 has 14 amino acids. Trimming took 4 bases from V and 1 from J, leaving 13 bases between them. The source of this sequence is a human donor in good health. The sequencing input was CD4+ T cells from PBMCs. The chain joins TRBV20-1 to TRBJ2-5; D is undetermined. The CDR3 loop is CSAIPGGPQETQYF. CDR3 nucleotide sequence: TGCAGTGCTATTCCAGGTGGCCCCCAAGAGACCCAGTACTTC.